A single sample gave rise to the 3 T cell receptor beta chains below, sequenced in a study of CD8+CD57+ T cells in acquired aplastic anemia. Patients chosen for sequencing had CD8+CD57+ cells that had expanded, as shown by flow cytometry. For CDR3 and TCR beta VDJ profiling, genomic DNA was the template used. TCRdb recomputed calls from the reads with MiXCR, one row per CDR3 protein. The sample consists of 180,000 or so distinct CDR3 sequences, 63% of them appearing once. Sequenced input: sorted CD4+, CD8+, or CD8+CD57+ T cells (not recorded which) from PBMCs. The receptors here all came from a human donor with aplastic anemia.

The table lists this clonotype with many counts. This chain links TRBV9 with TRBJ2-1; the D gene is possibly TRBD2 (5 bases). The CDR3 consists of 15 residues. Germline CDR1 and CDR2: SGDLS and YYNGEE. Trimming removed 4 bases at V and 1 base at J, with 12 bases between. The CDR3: CASSLGSVSYNEQFF. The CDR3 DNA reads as TGTGCCAGCAGCCTTGGTAGCGTTTCCTACAATGAGCAGTTCTTC.

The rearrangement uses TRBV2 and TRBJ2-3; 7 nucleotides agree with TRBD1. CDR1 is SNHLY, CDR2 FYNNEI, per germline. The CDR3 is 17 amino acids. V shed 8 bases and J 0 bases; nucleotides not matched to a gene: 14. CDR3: CASAPGQLASSTDTQYF. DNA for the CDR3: TGTGCCAGCGCTCCGGGACAGCTGGCGTCTAGCACAGATACGCAGTATTTT.

Here the CDR3 DNA reads TGTGCCAGTAGTATAGATCAGGGATTTTGGGGTATTCAGCCCCAGCATTTT. Translating it yields CASSIDQGFWGIQPQHF. This rearrangement joins TRBV19 to TRBJ1-5; D may be TRBD1 (5 bases). Between the trimmed V and J ends, which lost 0 bases and 6 bases, there was a span of 18 bases. CDR1 is LNHDA and CDR2 is SQIVND in the germline V gene (reference sequence). There are 17 residues in the CDR3.